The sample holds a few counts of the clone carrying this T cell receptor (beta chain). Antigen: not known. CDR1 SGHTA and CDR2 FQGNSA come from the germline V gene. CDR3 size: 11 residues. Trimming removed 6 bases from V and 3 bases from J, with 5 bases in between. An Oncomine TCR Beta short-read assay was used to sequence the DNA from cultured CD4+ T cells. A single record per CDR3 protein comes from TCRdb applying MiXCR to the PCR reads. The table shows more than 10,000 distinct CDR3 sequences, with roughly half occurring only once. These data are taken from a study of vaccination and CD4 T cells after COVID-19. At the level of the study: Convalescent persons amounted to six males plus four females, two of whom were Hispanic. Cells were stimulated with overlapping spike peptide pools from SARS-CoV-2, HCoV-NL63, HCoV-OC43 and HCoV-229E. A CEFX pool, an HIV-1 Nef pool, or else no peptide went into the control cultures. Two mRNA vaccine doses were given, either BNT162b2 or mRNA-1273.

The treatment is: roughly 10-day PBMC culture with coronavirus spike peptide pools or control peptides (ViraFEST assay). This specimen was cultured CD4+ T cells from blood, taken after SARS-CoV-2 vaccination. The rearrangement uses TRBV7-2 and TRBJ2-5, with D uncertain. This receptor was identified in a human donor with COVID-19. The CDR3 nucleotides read TGTGCCAGCAGTTTGAAAGAGACCCAGTACTTC. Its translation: CASSLKETQYF.